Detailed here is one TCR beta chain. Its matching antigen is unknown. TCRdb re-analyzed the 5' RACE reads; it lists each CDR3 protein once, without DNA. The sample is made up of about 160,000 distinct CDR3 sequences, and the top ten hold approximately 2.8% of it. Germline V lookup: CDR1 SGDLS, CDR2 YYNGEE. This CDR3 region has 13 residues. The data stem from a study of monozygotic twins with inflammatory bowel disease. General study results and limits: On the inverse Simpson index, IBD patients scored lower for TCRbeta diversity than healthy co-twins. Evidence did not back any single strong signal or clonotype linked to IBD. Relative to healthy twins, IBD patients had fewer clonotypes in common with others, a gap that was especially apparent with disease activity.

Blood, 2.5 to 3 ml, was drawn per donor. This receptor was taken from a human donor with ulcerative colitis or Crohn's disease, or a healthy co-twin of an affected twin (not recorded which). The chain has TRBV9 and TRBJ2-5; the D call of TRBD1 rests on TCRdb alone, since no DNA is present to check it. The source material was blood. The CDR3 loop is CASSYTVGADQYF.